Below are 16 T cell receptor beta chains sequenced from a single sample in a study of blood T cell repertoires in COVID-19. The method was immunoSEQ multiplex PCR; TCRdb's version includes in-frame clones alone and lacks a portion of them. This table has just over 95,000 clones, roughly 87% appearing once. Sequenced input: peripheral blood. These TCRs come from a man at least 80 years old with acute or convalescent COVID-19.

The V call is TRBV3-1 (or the pseudogene TRBV3-2), the J call TRBJ1-1; 10 bases line up with TRBD1. CDR1 is LGHDT and CDR2 is YNNKEL in the germline V gene (reference sequence). The CDR3 has 18 residues. Trimming took 3 bases from V and 0 from J; bases not matched to a gene: 10. This CDR3 reads CASSQDRDRGLLNTEAFF. CDR3 bases: TGTGCCAGCAGCCAGGACCGGGACAGGGGTCTTTTGAACACTGAAGCTTTCTTT.

The chain carries TRBV19 and TRBJ1-6; a weak D match, TRBD1 (6 bases). V lost 5 bases and J 7 bases, leaving 15 bases between the germline ends. CDR3 length: 15 amino acids. Germline assignment: CDR1 LNHDA and CDR2 SQIVND (reference sequence). CDR3 sequence: CASSSTGRGNSPLHF. In DNA form, the CDR3 reads TGTGCCAGTAGTTCTACAGGGCGCGGGAATTCACCCCTCCACTTT.

This chain joins TRBV27 and TRBJ1-2; 7 nucleotides line up with TRBD1. The CDR3 consists of 14 residues. V lost 5 bases, J lost 7 bases, and 10 bases stayed unmatched. CDR1 and CDR2 from the germline V gene are MNHEY and SMNVEV (reference sequence). CDR3 loop: CASSPPTGRGGYTF. The CDR3 coding sequence is TGTGCCAGCAGTCCTCCGACAGGGCGCGGTGGCTACACCTTC.

The rearrangement links TRBV18 to TRBJ2-1, with TRBD2 matching 9 bases. Germline CDR1 reads KGHSH; CDR2 reads LQKENI. V shed 1 base and J 9 bases; nucleotides not matched to a gene: 4. The CDR3 has 14 residues. The CDR3 spells CASSPLAGAGEQFF. In nucleotides, the CDR3 is TGTGCCAGCTCACCACTAGCGGGAGCAGGTGAGCAGTTCTTC.

V gene TRBV24-1 combines with J gene TRBJ2-3, with a tentative D call TRBD2 (6 bases). The CDR3 covers 14 residues. Trimming removed 7 bases from V and 3 bases from J, with 13 bases in between. The germline V gene has CDR1 KGHDR and CDR2 SFDVKD. The CDR3: CATRGLGRTDTQYF. In DNA form, the CDR3 reads TGTGCCACCAGGGGACTGGGGAGGACAGATACGCAGTATTTT.

V gene TRBV28 combines with J gene TRBJ2-3, with a weak D call TRBD2 (5 bases). Germline V gene sequence: CDR1 MDHEN, CDR2 SYDVKM. The V end was cut by 9 bases, the J end by 0 bases, with 19 bases between. The CDR3 is 16 amino acids. This chain's CDR3 is CASKRREILSTDTQYF. The CDR3 DNA follows: TGTGCCAGTAAAAGAAGGGAGATATTGAGCACAGATACGCAGTATTTT.

V and J are TRBV9 and TRBJ1-2, with D maybe TRBD1 (5 bases). V was cut by 3 bases and J by 6 bases, with 9 bases left in between. The CDR3 is 12 residues long. Germline CDR1 reads SGDLS; CDR2 reads YYNGEE. The CDR3 is CASSGTYNGYTF. CDR3 in DNA: TGTGCCAGCAGCGGGACATACAATGGCTACACCTTC.

This chain uses TRBV12-3 or TRBV12-4 with TRBJ2-7; no clear D. V was trimmed by 3 bases and J by 2 bases, leaving 8 bases between them. There are 13 residues in the CDR3. CDR3 nucleotides: TGTGCCAGCAGTTTGGCACCCACCTACGAGCAGTACTTC. Amino acid sequence: CASSLAPTYEQYF.

This clone occurred a few times. The V and J genes are TRBV11-3 and TRBJ2-7, with unresolved D. Germline V CDR1 and CDR2: SGHNT, YENEEA. The CDR3 runs 14 residues. The V end lost 1 base, the J end lost 3 bases, and 10 bases lay between the germline ends. CDR3 DNA: TGTGCCAGCAGCTTAGGCGGCGGTGGCTACGAGCAGTACTTC. Its protein is CASSLGGGGYEQYF.

This clone has only a few counts. The CDR3 is CASKNSWGLAGLDTQYF. The DNA for the CDR3 is TGTGCCAGCAAAAACTCTTGGGGACTAGCGGGATTAGATACGCAGTATTTT. The chain joins TRBV3-1 (or the pseudogene TRBV3-2) to TRBJ2-3; 13 bases align to TRBD2. J gave up 5 bases and V 7 bases, and 12 bases lay outside the gene matches. The CDR3 runs 17 residues. CDR1 LGHDT and CDR2 YNNKEL come from the germline V gene (reference sequence).

This chain connects TRBV28 to TRBJ1-5; D gene ambiguous. V was clipped by 8 bases and J by 0 bases, with 11 bases between them. CDR3 size: 14 residues. Germline CDR1 is MDHEN and CDR2 is SYDVKM. CDR3: CASLRKPSNQPQHF. The CDR3 nucleotides read TGTGCCAGCCTTCGAAAGCCTAGCAATCAGCCCCAGCATTTT.

The V gene is TRBV19, the J gene TRBJ2-2, with 8 bases that match TRBD2. In germline, CDR1 is LNHDA, CDR2 SQIVND (reference sequence). Trimming took 7 bases from V and 1 from J; bases not matched to a gene: 5. The CDR3 runs 15 residues. The chain's CDR3 is CASTYGRGNTGELFF. The CDR3, as DNA: TGTGCCAGTACTTACGGGAGGGGGAACACCGGGGAGCTGTTTTTT.

V is TRBV30 and J is TRBJ2-6, with TRBD1 identical over 7 bases. This CDR3 region has 14 residues. Germline lookup yields CDR1 GTSNPN and CDR2 SVGIG (reference sequence). The ends lost 4 bases at V and 0 bases at J; junction bases unmatched: 0. The CDR3 here is CAWTGGSGANVLTF. As DNA, the CDR3 is TGTGCCTGGACAGGGGGCTCTGGGGCCAACGTCCTGACTTTC.

V and J are TRBV11-3 and TRBJ2-1; 8 bases fit TRBD2. There are 15 residues in the CDR3. CDR1 is SGHNT and CDR2 is YENEEA in the germline V gene. V lost 5 bases to trimming and J lost 4 bases; unmatched junction nucleotides: 7. The CDR3 coding sequence is TGTGCCAGCAGCCCCGGAGCGGGGGTTTACAATGAGCAGTTCTTC. This encodes CASSPGAGVYNEQFF.

The chain employs TRBV7-9 and TRBJ2-2, with 8 bases that match TRBD1. Germline CDR1 reads SEHNR; CDR2 reads FQNEAQ (reference sequence). With V trimmed by 2 bases and J by 7 bases, 3 bases remained unmatched. The CDR3 has 14 amino acids. CDR3 coding DNA: TGTGCCAGCAGCTTACAGGGGGCTGGCGGGGAGCTGTTTTTT. This sequence encodes CASSLQGAGGELFF.

The rearrangement links TRBV7-2 to TRBJ1-1, with D possibly being TRBD1 (5 bases). The V end lost 7 bases, the J end lost 10 bases, and 16 bases lay between the germline ends. This CDR3 contains 12 residues. Germline V CDR1 and CDR2: SGHTA, FQGNSA. The CDR3 nucleotides are TGTGCCAGCACCCGGGGCAGGGAGGTAGCTTTCTTT. Translating it yields CASTRGREVAFF.